This TCR beta chain was found in a study of long-term antiretroviral therapy in people with HIV. The CDR3 sequence is 13 residues long. The V gene's germline CDR1 is SQVTM and CDR2 ANQGSEA. Deletions cut 3 bases from V and 12 bases from J, with 15 bases between. The run of the v3.0 immunoSEQ assay was at survey level. Sequencing targeted roughly 40,000-55,000 T-cell genomes per sample. TCRdb's table, derived via immunoSEQ multiplex PCR, lists solely in-frame clones and lacks some. The sample includes about 22,000 clones, approximately 90% of them seen just once. Only a few counts were recorded for this clone.

The input for sequencing was unsorted PBMCs, taken 1.8 years before starting antiretroviral therapy. The clonotype was recovered from a young woman with HIV. The chain couples TRBV29-1 to TRBJ1-6, with D perhaps TRBD1 (5 bases). The CDR3 DNA reads TGCAGCGTTGACGGAGGGTGGGGCGAACCCCTCCACTTT. Translation: CSVDGGWGEPLHF.